The rows below give T cell receptor beta chains drawn from one sample of a study of cytomegalovirus exposure and HLA in healthy donors. Generated by immunoSEQ multiplex PCR, the TCRdb table keeps only in-frame clones and is missing some. The sample carries approximately 65,000 clones, 91% recorded once. The sample taken for sequencing was PBMCs. Receptors were obtained from a man younger than 30 in good health and CMV-seronegative. The CDR3 runs from the conserved cysteine through the conserved F or W. D genes are given only for firm matches. Expanded clones get a size class; other rows say once, few or many, or leave the size out.

D | size | J | V | DNA | CDR3
TRBD1 | NA | TRBJ1-1 | TRBV6-6 | TGTGCCAGCTCGCGGGACAGGAGAACATTCACTGAAGCTTTCTTT | CASSRDRRTFTEAFF
TRBD1 | NA | TRBJ2-1 | TRBV7-2 | TGTGCCAGCAGCTCGCACAGGGGGCGGCCCTCGCAGTTCTTC | CASSSHRGRPSQFF
NA | NA | TRBJ2-7 | TRBV28 | TGTGCCAGCAGTTCCCTAGGGGGTTACGAGCAGTACTTC | CASSSLGGYEQYF
TRBD1 | NA | TRBJ2-2 | TRBV15 | TGTGCCACCAGCCCCCGGGACAGGGTAACCGGGGAGCTGTTTTTT | CATSPRDRVTGELFF
TRBD2 | once | TRBJ2-3 | TRBV7-2 | TGTGCCAGCAGCTTATTTAGGGAGGGGGATACGCAGTATTTT | CASSLFREGDTQYF
NA | NA | TRBJ2-4 | TRBV5-4 | TGTGCCAGCAGCTCGTATATCGGCAAAAACATTCAGTACTTC | CASSSYIGKNIQYF
TRBD2 | NA | TRBJ2-7 | TRBV9 | TGTGCCAGCAGCTCTGGGACTACCTCCTACGAGCAGTACTTC | CASSSGTTSYEQYF
TRBD1 | NA | TRBJ2-3 | TRBV29-1 | TGCAGCGTTGGGTCCCGACAGGGGGTAAGAGATACGCAGTATTTT | CSVGSRQGVRDTQYF
NA | NA | TRBJ1-2 | TRBV5-5 | TGTGCCAGCAGGGCCTCTAACTATGGCTACACCTTC | CASRASNYGYTF
TRBD1 | NA | TRBJ1-1 | TRBV29-1 | TGCAGCGTTGAAGCGGCGAGGTGGGCAGGGGGCTTGAGCACTGAAGCTTTCTTT | CSVEAARWAGGLSTEAFF
TRBD2 | NA | TRBJ2-2 | TRBV7-2 | TGTGCCAGCAAGAGTGGGAGCGGGATAACCGGGGAGCTGTTTTTT | CASKSGSGITGELFF
NA | NA | TRBJ2-5 | TRBV19 | TGTGCCAGTAGTATTGTGACTAAGGGGACCCAGTACTTC | CASSIVTKGTQYF
TRBD2 | NA | TRBJ2-3 | TRBV7-3 | TGTGCCAGCAGCTCTCCGGGACTAGCAGATACGCAGTATTTT | CASSSPGLADTQYF